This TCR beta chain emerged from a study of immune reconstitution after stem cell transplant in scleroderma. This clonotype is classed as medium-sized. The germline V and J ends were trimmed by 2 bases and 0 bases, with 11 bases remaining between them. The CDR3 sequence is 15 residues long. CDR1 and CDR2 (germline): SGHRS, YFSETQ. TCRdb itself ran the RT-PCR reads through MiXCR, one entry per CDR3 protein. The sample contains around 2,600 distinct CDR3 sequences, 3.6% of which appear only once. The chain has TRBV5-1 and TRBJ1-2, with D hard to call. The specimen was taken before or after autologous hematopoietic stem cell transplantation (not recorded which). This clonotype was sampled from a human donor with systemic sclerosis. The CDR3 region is CASSFQGGSNYGYTF. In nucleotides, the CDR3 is TGCGCCAGCAGCTTCCAAGGCGGATCTAACTATGGCTACACCTTC.